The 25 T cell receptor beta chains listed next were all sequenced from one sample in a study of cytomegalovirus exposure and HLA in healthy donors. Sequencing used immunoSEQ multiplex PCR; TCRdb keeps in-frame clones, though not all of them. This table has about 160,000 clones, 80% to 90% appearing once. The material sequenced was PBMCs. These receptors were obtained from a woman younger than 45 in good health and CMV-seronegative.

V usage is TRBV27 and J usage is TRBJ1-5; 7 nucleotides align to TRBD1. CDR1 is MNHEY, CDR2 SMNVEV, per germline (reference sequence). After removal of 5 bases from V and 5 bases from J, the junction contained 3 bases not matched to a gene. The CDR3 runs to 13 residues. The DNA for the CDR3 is TGTGCCAGCAGTAGGGGGCGCGATCAGCCCCAGCATTTT. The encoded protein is CASSRGRDQPQHF.

This chain's CDR3 is CASSQDGRGRGDNEQFF. In DNA form, the CDR3 reads TGCGCCAGCAGCCAAGACGGGCGCGGGAGAGGAGACAATGAGCAGTTCTTC. The rearrangement joins TRBV4-3 to TRBJ2-1, with 7 bases fitting TRBD2. Germline CDR1 LGHNA, CDR2 YSLEER. V was pared by 0 bases and J by 5 bases, with 10 bases of the junction left unmatched. The CDR3 is made up of 17 amino acids.

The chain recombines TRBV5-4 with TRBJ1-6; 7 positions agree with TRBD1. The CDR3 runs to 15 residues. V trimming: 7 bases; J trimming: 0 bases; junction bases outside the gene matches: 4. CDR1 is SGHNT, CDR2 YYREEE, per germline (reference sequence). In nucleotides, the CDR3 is TGTGCCAGCCAGAGACAGGGCTCCTATAATTCACCCCTCCACTTT. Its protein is CASQRQGSYNSPLHF.

CDR3 DNA sequence: TGCGCCAGCAGCCCGGGGGGGTCTGAAGCTTTCTTT. It yields the protein CASSPGGSEAFF. This chain links TRBV4-3 with TRBJ1-1, with D maybe TRBD1 (5 bases). Germline V gene sequence: CDR1 LGHNA, CDR2 YSLEER. This CDR3 region has 12 residues. Between the trimmed V and J ends, which lost 4 bases and 6 bases, there was a span of 9 bases.

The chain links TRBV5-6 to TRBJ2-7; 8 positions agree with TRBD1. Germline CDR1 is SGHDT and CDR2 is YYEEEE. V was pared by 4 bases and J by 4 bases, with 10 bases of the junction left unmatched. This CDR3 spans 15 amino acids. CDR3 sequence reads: CASSRGPGGNYEQYF. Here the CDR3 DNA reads TGTGCCAGCAGCCGGGGGCCAGGGGGCAATTACGAGCAGTACTTC.

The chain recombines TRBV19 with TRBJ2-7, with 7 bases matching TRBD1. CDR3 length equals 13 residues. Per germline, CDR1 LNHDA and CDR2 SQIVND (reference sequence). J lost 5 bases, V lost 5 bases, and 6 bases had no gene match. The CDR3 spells CASSVIQGNEQYF. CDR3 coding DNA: TGTGCCAGTAGTGTAATACAGGGGAACGAGCAGTACTTC.

CDR3 sequence: CASSSRPGRWGHNEQFF. As DNA, the CDR3 is TGTGCCAGCAGTTCCCGCCCGGGCAGGTGGGGCCACAATGAGCAGTTCTTC. The chain employs TRBV27 and TRBJ2-1, with D maybe TRBD1 (5 bases). V lost 4 bases, J lost 5 bases, and 21 bases lay in between. Germline V gives CDR1 MNHEY, CDR2 SMNVEV (reference sequence). The CDR3 covers 17 residues.

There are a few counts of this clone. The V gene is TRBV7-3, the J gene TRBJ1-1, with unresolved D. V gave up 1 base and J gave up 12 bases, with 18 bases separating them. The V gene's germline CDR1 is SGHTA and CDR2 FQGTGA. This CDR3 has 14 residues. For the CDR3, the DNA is TGTGCCAGCAGCTTAAATTCCGCATTGGCTGGACCTTTCTTT. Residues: CASSLNSALAGPFF.

CDR3 nucleotides: TGCGCCAGCAGCCAGGGACAGGGGGTAAACTATGGCTACACCTTC. Its protein product is CASSQGQGVNYGYTF. The V call is TRBV4-3, the J call TRBJ1-2; 11 bases agree with TRBD1. Trimming at V came to 3 bases and at J to 2 bases, leaving 2 bases not matched to a gene. From germline, CDR1 is LGHNA and CDR2 YSLEER. CDR3 length: 15 residues.

The CDR3 DNA sequence: TGTGCCAGCAGCCCCGGGACTAGCCAGTACGAGCAGTACTTC. Protein product: CASSPGTSQYEQYF. The chain couples TRBV27 to TRBJ2-7; 9 nucleotides match TRBD2. The CDR3 is 14 amino acids. The germline gives CDR1 MNHEY, CDR2 SMNVEV (reference sequence). With V trimmed by 6 bases and J by 4 bases, 7 bases remained unmatched.

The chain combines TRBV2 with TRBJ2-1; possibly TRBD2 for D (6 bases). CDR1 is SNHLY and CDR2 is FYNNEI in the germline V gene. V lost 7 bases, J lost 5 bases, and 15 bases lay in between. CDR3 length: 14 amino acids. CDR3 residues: CASTPRSGHNEQFF. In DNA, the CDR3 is TGTGCCAGCACCCCCCGTAGCGGACACAATGAGCAGTTCTTC.

The CDR3 region is CASSQAGGADGQYF. CDR3 in DNA: TGCGCCAGCAGCCAGGCGGGGGGAGCGGATGGGCAGTACTTC. The chain uses TRBV5-1 and TRBJ2-7; 8 nucleotides align to TRBD2. V gave up 4 bases and J gave up 9 bases; unmatched junction bases: 12. CDR1 is SGHRS and CDR2 is YFSETQ in the germline V gene. This CDR3 contains 14 residues.

The CDR3 sequence: CAIQDSRISPLHF. The CDR3 DNA is TGTGCCATCCAGGACTCGCGGATTTCACCCCTCCACTTT. This sequence joins TRBV10-3 and TRBJ1-6, with unresolved D. CDR3 length equals 13 residues. V was clipped by 8 bases and J by 9 bases, with 14 bases between them. CDR1 and CDR2 from the germline V gene are ENHRY and SYGVKD.

The DNA for the CDR3 is TGTGCCAGCAGCCAAGAACCCACGGGGAGCAATCAGCCCCAGCATTTT. Its protein is CASSQEPTGSNQPQHF. The chain uses TRBV4-2 and TRBJ1-5; no reliable D call. Germline CDR1 reads LGHNA; CDR2 reads YNFKEQ. The CDR3 runs 16 residues. Trimming took 0 bases from V and 1 from J, leaving 10 bases between them.

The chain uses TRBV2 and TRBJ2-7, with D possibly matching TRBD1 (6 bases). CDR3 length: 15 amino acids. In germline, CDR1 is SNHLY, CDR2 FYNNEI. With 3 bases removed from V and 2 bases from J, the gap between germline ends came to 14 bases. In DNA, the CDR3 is TGTGCCAGCAGTGAGGCTACTCAGGGGACCTACGAGCAGTACTTC. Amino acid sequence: CASSEATQGTYEQYF.

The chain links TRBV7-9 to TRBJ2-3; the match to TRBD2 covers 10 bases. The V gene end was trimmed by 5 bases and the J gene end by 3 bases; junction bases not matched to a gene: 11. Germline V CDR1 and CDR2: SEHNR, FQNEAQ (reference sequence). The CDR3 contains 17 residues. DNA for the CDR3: TGTGCCAGCAGCCCAAAGCGGGGGGGGCGGTTAACAGATACGCAGTATTTT. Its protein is CASSPKRGGRLTDTQYF.

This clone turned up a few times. The CDR3 here is CASRPTTGGNQPQHF. CDR3 coding DNA: TGTGCCAGCAGACCCACGACAGGGGGCAATCAGCCCCAGCATTTT. The rearrangement joins TRBV6-5 to TRBJ1-5, with 8 bases that match TRBD1. V was pared by 6 bases and J by 2 bases, with 6 bases of the junction left unmatched. This CDR3 is 15 amino acids long. In germline, CDR1 is MNHEY, CDR2 SVGAGI.

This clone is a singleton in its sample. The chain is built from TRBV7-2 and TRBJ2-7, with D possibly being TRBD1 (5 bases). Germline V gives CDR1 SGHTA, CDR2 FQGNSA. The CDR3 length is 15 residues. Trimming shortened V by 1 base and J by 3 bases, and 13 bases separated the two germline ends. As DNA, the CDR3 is TGTGCCAGCAGCTTAGAGAAGGGGTCCGACTACGAGCAGTACTTC. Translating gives CASSLEKGSDYEQYF.

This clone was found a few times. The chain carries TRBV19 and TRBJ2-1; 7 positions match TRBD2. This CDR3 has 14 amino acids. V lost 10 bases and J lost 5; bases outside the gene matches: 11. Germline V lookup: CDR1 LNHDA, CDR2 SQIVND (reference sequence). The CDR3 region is CANPGLSPDNEQFF. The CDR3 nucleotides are TGTGCCAACCCGGGACTATCCCCGGACAATGAGCAGTTCTTC.

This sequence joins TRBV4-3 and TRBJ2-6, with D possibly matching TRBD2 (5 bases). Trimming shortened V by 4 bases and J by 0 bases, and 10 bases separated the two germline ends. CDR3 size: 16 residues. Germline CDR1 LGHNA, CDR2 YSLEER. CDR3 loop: CASSPGVSSGANVLTF. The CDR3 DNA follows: TGCGCCAGCAGCCCCGGGGTCTCCTCTGGGGCCAACGTCCTGACTTTC.

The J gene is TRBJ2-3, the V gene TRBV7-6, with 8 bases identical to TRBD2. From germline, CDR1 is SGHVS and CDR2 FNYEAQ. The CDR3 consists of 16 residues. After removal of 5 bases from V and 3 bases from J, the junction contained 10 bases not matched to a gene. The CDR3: CASSPKAGGGTDTQYF. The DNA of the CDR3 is TGTGCCAGCAGCCCAAAGGCGGGGGGCGGAACAGATACGCAGTATTTT.

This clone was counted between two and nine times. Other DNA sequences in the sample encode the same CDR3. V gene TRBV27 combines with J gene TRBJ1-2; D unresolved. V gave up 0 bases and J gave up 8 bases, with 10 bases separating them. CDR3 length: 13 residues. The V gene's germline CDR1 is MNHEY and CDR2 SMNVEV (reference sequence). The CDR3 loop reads CASSLSVSRGYTF. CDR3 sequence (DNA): TGTGCCAGCAGTTTATCAGTCAGCCGGGGCTACACCTTC.

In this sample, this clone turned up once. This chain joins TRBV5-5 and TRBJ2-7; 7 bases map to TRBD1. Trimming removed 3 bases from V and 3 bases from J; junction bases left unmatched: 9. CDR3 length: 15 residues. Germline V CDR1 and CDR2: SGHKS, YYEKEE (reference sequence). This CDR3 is CASSYSGTVSYEQYF. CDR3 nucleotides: TGTGCCAGCAGCTACTCCGGGACAGTTAGCTACGAGCAGTACTTC.

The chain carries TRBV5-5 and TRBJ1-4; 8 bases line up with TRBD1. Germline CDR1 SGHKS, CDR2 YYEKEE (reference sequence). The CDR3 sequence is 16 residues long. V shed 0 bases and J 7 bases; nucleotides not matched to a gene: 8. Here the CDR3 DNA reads TGTGCCAGCAGCTTGGATCGAGGCAGGGGGCCTGAAAAACTGTTTTTT. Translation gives CASSLDRGRGPEKLFF. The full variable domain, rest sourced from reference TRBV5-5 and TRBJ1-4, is DAGVTQSPTHLIKTRGQQVTLRCSPISGHKSVSWYQQVLGQGPQFIFQYYEKEERGRGNFPDRFSARQFPNYSSELNVNALLLGDSALYLCASSLDRGRGPEKLFFGSGTQLSVL.

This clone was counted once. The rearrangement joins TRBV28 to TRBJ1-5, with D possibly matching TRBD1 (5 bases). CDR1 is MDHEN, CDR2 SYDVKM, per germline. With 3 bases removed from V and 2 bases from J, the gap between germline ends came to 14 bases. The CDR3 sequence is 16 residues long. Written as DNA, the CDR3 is TGTGCCAGCAGTTTGCCCGACAGTCCCCGCAATCAGCCCCAGCATTTT. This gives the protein CASSLPDSPRNQPQHF.